The 5 T cell receptor beta chains presented below share a single source sample, sequenced in a study of OX40 agonist ivuxolimab in advanced cancers. Using immunoSEQ multiplex PCR, the repertoire was profiled, and TCRdb retains in-frame clones only, with some absent. This sample has about 25,000 clones, with 80% to 90% found just once. The sequences come from CD4+ or CD8+ T cells sorted from blood, collected in a trial of the OX40 agonist ivuxolimab. These TCRs come from an adult with an advanced solid tumor such as melanoma, head and neck, liver or kidney cancer.

The CDR3 bases are TGTGCCAGCAGTGATGGAGCTAGCGGGAGATCCGAGCAGTACTTC. Translated, it gives CASSDGASGRSEQYF. V usage is TRBV6-1 and J usage is TRBJ2-7; TRBD2 aligns across 10 bases. CDR1 is MNHNS, CDR2 SASEGT, per germline. This CDR3 spans 15 amino acids. V was pared by 3 bases and J by 6 bases, with 8 bases of the junction left unmatched.

This clone was seen just once. The V call is TRBV19, the J call TRBJ2-3; a possible D gene is TRBD1 (5 bases). The CDR3 runs to 15 residues. The germline gives CDR1 LNHDA, CDR2 SQIVND (reference sequence). The germline V and J ends were trimmed by 7 bases and 1 base, with 15 bases remaining between them. CDR3: CASTPGYTGTDTQYF. The DNA of the CDR3 is TGTGCCAGTACCCCAGGGTATACGGGCACAGATACGCAGTATTTT.

V gene TRBV7-8 combines with J gene TRBJ2-3, with TRBD2 matching over 11 bases. V gave up 4 bases and J gave up 5 bases; unmatched junction bases: 17. CDR3 length: 19 amino acids. Per the germline V gene, CDR1 is SGHVS and CDR2 is FQNEAQ. The CDR3, as DNA: TGTGCCAGCAGCTCCCCATTGCAGCCCACTAGCGGGGGAGGAGATACGCAGTATTTT. It translates to CASSSPLQPTSGGGDTQYF.

This chain joins TRBV28 and TRBJ2-1; 11 bases are a match to TRBD2. With V trimmed by 6 bases and J by 6 bases, 7 bases remained unmatched. The CDR3 is 15 amino acids. Germline V CDR1 and CDR2: MDHEN, SYDVKM. CDR3 residues: CASRPTSGSGNEQFF. CDR3 nucleotides: TGTGCCAGCAGACCAACTAGCGGGAGTGGCAATGAGCAGTTCTTC. The full variable domain, in which reference TRBV28 and TRBJ2-1 provide the parts outside the CDR3, is DVKVTQSSRYLVKRTGEKVFLECVQDMDHENMFWYRQDPGLGLRLIYFSYDVKMKEKGDIPEGYSVSREKKERFSLILESASTNQTSMYLCASRPTSGSGNEQFFGPGTRLTVL.

The chain uses TRBV7-9 and TRBJ1-1, with 7 bases identical to TRBD1. CDR3 length: 15 amino acids. V lost 4 bases to trimming and J lost 1 base; unmatched junction nucleotides: 6. Per the germline V gene, CDR1 is SEHNR and CDR2 is FQNEAQ (reference sequence). CDR3 protein: CASSWSGTENTEAFF. The CDR3 coding sequence is TGTGCCAGCAGCTGGTCCGGGACAGAGAACACTGAAGCTTTCTTT.